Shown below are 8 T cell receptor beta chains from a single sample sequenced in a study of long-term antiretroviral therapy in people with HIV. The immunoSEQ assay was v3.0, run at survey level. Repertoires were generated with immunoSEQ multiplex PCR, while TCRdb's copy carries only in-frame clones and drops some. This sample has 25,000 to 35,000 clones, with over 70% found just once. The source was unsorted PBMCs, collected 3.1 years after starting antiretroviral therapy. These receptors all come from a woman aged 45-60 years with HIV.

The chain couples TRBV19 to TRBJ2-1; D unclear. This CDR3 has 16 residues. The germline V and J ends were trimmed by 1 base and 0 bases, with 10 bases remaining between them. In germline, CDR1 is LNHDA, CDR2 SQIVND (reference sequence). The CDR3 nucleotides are TGTGCCAGTAGTATAGGACTGGGAAGCTCCTACAATGAGCAGTTCTTC. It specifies CASSIGLGSSYNEQFF.

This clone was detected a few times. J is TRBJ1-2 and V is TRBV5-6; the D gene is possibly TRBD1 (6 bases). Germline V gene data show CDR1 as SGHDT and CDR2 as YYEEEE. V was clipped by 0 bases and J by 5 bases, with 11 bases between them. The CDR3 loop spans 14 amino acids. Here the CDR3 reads CASSLASGEYGYTF. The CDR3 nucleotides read TGTGCCAGCAGCTTGGCCTCAGGGGAATATGGCTACACCTTC.

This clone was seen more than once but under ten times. CDR3 region: CAIDAGPDTEAFF. For the CDR3, the DNA is TGTGCCATCGATGCAGGGCCGGATACTGAAGCTTTCTTT. V is TRBV10-3 and J is TRBJ1-1, with D maybe TRBD1 (5 bases). Germline V gene sequence: CDR1 ENHRY, CDR2 SYGVKD. V lost 8 bases, J lost 5 bases, and 15 bases lay in between. The CDR3 consists of 13 residues.

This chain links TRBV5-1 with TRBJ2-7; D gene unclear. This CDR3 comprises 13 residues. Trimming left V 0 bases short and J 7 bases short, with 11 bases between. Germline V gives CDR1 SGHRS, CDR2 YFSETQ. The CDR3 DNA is TGCGCCAGCAGCTTGGTTGGTTCCCCAGAGCAGTACTTC. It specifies CASSLVGSPEQYF.

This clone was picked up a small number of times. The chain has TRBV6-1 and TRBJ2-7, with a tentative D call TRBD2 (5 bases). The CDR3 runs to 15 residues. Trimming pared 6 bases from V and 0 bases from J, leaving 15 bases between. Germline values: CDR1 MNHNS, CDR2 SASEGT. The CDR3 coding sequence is TGTGCCAGCAGAGAAACTAGGGCCCCCTCCTACGAGCAGTACGTC. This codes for CASRETRAPSYEQYV.

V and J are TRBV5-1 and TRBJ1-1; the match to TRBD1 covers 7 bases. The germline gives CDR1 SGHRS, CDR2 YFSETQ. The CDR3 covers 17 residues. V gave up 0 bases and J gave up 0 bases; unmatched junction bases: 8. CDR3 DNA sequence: TGCGCCAGCAGCTTGGCCGGGACAGACTTCTTGAACACTGAAGCTTTCTTT. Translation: CASSLAGTDFLNTEAFF.

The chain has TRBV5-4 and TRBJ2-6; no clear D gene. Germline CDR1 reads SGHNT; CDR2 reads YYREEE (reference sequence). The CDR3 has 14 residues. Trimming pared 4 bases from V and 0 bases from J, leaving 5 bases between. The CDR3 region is CASSPASGANVLTF. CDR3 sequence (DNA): TGTGCCAGCAGCCCCGCCTCTGGGGCCAACGTCCTGACTTTC.

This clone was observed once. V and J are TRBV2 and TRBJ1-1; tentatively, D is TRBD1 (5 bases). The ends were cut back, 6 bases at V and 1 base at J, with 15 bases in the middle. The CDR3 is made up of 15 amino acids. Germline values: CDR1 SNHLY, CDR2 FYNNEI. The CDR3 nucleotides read TGTGCCAGCAGGGGGACCCTCGAGGGGAACACTGAAGCTTTCTTT. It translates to CASRGTLEGNTEAFF. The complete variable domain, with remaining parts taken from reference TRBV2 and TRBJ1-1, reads EPEVTQTPSHQVTQMGQEVILRCVPISNHLYFYWYRQILGQKVEFLVSFYNNEISEKSEIFDDQFSVERPDGSNFTLKIRSTKLEDSAMYFCASRGTLEGNTEAFFGQGTRLTVV.